Given below is one T cell receptor beta chain in context. In the study's own analysis: Reference gene primers were amplified, and this amplification served to estimate nucleated cell counts. TCRdb's copy holds only in-frame clones and misses some; the assay was immunoSEQ multiplex PCR. That table furnishes V, J and clone size, whereas the DNA furnished D and trimming. This sample has 200,000 to 250,000 clones, with under 85% found just once. This entry belongs to a study of blood T cell repertoires in COVID-19. Trimming cost V 4 bases and J 4 bases, with 14 bases left between them. Per germline, CDR1 SGHKS and CDR2 YYEKEE (reference sequence). The CDR3 has 15 amino acids.

The TCR was taken from a man in his 60s who had recovered from COVID-19. The sample comprised PBMCs or T cells enriched from blood (not recorded which). The rearrangement uses TRBV5-5 and TRBJ2-2; D may be TRBD1 (5 bases). CDR3 sequence (DNA): TGTGCCAGCAGCGAACCGACAGAAACCACCGGGGAGCTGTTTTTT. This translates into CASSEPTETTGELFF.